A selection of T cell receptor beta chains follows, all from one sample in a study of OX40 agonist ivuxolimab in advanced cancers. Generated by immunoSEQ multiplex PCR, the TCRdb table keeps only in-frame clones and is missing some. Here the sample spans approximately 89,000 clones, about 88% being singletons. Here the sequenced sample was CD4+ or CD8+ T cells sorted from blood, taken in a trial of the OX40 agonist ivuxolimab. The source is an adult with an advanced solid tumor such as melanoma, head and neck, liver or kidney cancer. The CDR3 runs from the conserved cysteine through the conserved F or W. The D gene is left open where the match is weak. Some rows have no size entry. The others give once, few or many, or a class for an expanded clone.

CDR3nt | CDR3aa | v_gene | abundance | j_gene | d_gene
TGTGCCAGCGCGCACAGGGTGGGGAACACTGAAGCTTTCTTT | CASAHRVGNTEAFF | TRBV27 | NA | TRBJ1-1 | NA
TGTGCCAGCAGCCAAGAGGCTAGCGGGGGGGCCATTCAGTACTTC | CASSQEASGGAIQYF | TRBV4-2 | NA | TRBJ2-4 | TRBD2
TGTGCCTGGAACGGCCAGACAATCGGCGGAAAACTGTTTTTT | CAWNGQTIGGKLFF | TRBV30 | NA | TRBJ1-4 | NA
TGTGCCAGCAGCTTAGGCGGGGGCTATGGCTACACCTTC | CASSLGGGYGYTF | TRBV7-2 | few | TRBJ1-2 | NA
TGTGCCAGTAGTATAGACAGGGACGCCGAGACCCAGTACTTC | CASSIDRDAETQYF | TRBV19 | NA | TRBJ2-5 | NA
TGTGCCAGCAGCACCCCGGGACAGGGAAGAGAAAAACTGTTTTTT | CASSTPGQGREKLFF | TRBV4-2 | few | TRBJ1-4 | TRBD1
TGCAGCGTTGTACGGGACTACGAGCAGTACTTC | CSVVRDYEQYF | TRBV29-1 | NA | TRBJ2-7 | NA
TGTGCCAGCAGTCTAACAGTCATGAACACTGAAGCTTTCTTT | CASSLTVMNTEAFF | TRBV6-6 | NA | TRBJ1-1 | NA
TGTGCCAGCTGGCCTGGGCAGGGCACTGAAGCTTTCTTT | CASWPGQGTEAFF | TRBV6-1 | NA | TRBJ1-1 | NA
TGTGCCAGCAGTGAAGCATGGCCCTACGAGCAGTACTTC | CASSEAWPYEQYF | TRBV6-1 | NA | TRBJ2-7 | NA
TGCAGCGTTGGGTTAGACAGGGATGGGCAGCCCCAGCATTTT | CSVGLDRDGQPQHF | TRBV29-1 | NA | TRBJ1-5 | TRBD1
TGTGCCAGCAGTGAGGCAGGGCGAGACAATGAGCAGTTCTTC | CASSEAGRDNEQFF | TRBV25-1 | NA | TRBJ2-1 | NA
TGCGCCAGCAGCTTGGCGGGACAGGGAAGTGGCTACACCTTC | CASSLAGQGSGYTF | TRBV5-1 | NA | TRBJ1-2 | TRBD1
TGTGCCAGCTCACCACCAGCTTCTCCCTACGAGCAGTACTTC | CASSPPASPYEQYF | TRBV18 | NA | TRBJ2-7 | NA
TGTGCCAGCTCATCGACTAGCGGGGATTACAATGAGCAGTTCTTC | CASSSTSGDYNEQFF | TRBV18 | NA | TRBJ2-1 | TRBD2
TGTGCCAGCAGCCAGGTACGCGGGGGTCCAGATACGCAGTATTTT | CASSQVRGGPDTQYF | TRBV4-2 | NA | TRBJ2-3 | TRBD2
TGTGCCAGCAGCTCCGGGGACCTCTATGGCTACACCTTC | CASSSGDLYGYTF | TRBV28 | once | TRBJ1-2 | NA
TGTGCCAGCAGCTTGGGTCTGAGCTCCTACGAGCAGTACTTC | CASSLGLSSYEQYF | TRBV5-6 | NA | TRBJ2-7 | NA
TGTGCCAGCAAACCACACGATCCCGGGGGCACTGAAGCTTTCTTT | CASKPHDPGGTEAFF | TRBV6-5 | once | TRBJ1-1 | NA
TGTGCCAGCAGCTCCGGGGTACAGGGGAACACTGAAGCTTTCTTT | CASSSGVQGNTEAFF | TRBV5-4 | NA | TRBJ1-1 | NA
TGCGCCAGCAGCCAAGAACGGCTCCTCACAGATACGCAGTATTTT | CASSQERLLTDTQYF | TRBV4-1 | NA | TRBJ2-3 | NA
TGTGCCAGCAGTTACTCGTCGGCAGACAATCAGCCCCAGCATTTT | CASSYSSADNQPQHF | TRBV6-6 | NA | TRBJ1-5 | NA
TGTGCCAGCACCCTGAGTTATAGCGGGACCTCCTACGAGCAGTACTTC | CASTLSYSGTSYEQYF | TRBV7-2 | NA | TRBJ2-7 | TRBD2
TGTGCCAGCAGCTTCGCCCTACAGGGGAGAAGATCACCCCTCCACTTT | CASSFALQGRRSPLHF | TRBV7-8 | NA | TRBJ1-6 | TRBD1
TGTGCCAGCAGATATTTAACCGGGGAGCTGTTTTTT | CASRYLTGELFF | TRBV6-5 | NA | TRBJ2-2 | NA
TGTGCCAGCAGGGGGGGCAGTTCGGGCACTGAAGCTTTCTTT | CASRGGSSGTEAFF | TRBV7-8 | NA | TRBJ1-1 | NA
TGCGCCAGCAGCCAAGGGCCCGGGATCTCGCAGTATTTT | CASSQGPGISQYF | TRBV4-3 | few | TRBJ2-3 | NA
TGTGCCAGCAGCTTAGGGGGGGGACAGAACGTCCACGAGCAGTACTTC | CASSLGGGQNVHEQYF | TRBV11-3 | NA | TRBJ2-7 | NA
TGTGCCAGCAGCTGGGACAGAAACTACGAGCAGTACTTC | CASSWDRNYEQYF | TRBV7-9 | NA | TRBJ2-7 | TRBD1
TGTGCCAGCAGCTTGCGGGGCCTCTATGGCTACACCTTC | CASSLRGLYGYTF | TRBV5-6 | NA | TRBJ1-2 | NA
TGTGCCAGCAGCCCTCGTCCCTCTAGCGGGGTCTACAATGAGCAGTTCTTC | CASSPRPSSGVYNEQFF | TRBV9 | few | TRBJ2-1 | TRBD2
TGCGCCAGCAGGGCGGGCCGGGACAGGGGGCTGAATACTGAAAAACTGTTTTTT | CASRAGRDRGLNTEKLFF | TRBV5-1 | NA | TRBJ1-4 | TRBD1
TGTGCCAGTAGTATAAAAGGGTCTGGGGCCAACGTCCTGACTTTC | CASSIKGSGANVLTF | TRBV19 | NA | TRBJ2-6 | NA
TGCGCCAGCAGCAGAACTAGCGCCCAAGAGACCCAGTACTTC | CASSRTSAQETQYF | TRBV5-1 | NA | TRBJ2-5 | TRBD2
TGTGCCAGTAGTATACCCAGAGGCGACGAGCAGTACTTC | CASSIPRGDEQYF | TRBV19 | NA | TRBJ2-7 | NA
TGTGCCAGCAGCAATGGACGGGGCTTAAGCAGGACTGAAGCTTTCTTT | CASSNGRGLSRTEAFF | TRBV5-6 | NA | TRBJ1-1 | NA
TGCGCCAGCAGCTTGAGGGTAGGGGAGGAAAAACTGTTTTTT | CASSLRVGEEKLFF | TRBV5-1 | NA | TRBJ1-4 | NA
TGTGCCAGCAGTTGGGATCAGAACACTGAAGCTTTCTTT | CASSWDQNTEAFF | TRBV6-5 | NA | TRBJ1-1 | NA